Presented here are 15 T cell receptor beta chains from one specimen sequenced in a study of blood T cell repertoires in COVID-19. Profiling relied on immunoSEQ multiplex PCR, and the TCRdb table lists in-frame clones only, not all of them. The sample lists hundreds of thousands of clones, about nine tenths occurring once. The sample was peripheral blood. The receptors here all came from a woman in her thirties with COVID-19, enrolled during active disease.

The chain combines TRBV9 with TRBJ1-2; possibly TRBD1 for D (5 bases). Trimming took off 0 bases at V and 4 bases at J, with 10 bases between the two ends. CDR1 and CDR2 from the germline V gene are SGDLS and YYNGEE. CDR3 size: 14 residues. The chain's CDR3 is CASSVGRQSYGYTF. The DNA for the CDR3 is TGTGCCAGCAGCGTAGGTAGACAGAGCTATGGCTACACCTTC. The whole variable domain, filled in from reference TRBV9 and TRBJ1-2, reads DSGVTQTPKHLITATGQRVTLRCSPRSGDLSVYWYQQSLDQGLQFLIQYYNGEERAKGNILERFSAQQFPDLHSELNLSSLELGDSALYFCASSVGRQSYGYTFGSGTRLTVV.

The gene calls are TRBV7-9 and TRBJ1-1, with 7 bases aligning to TRBD1. V shed 5 bases, J shed 5 bases, and the junction held 14 bases outside the gene matches. The V gene's germline CDR1 is SEHNR and CDR2 FQNEAQ (reference sequence). The CDR3 has 16 amino acids. The CDR3 here is CASSTTDRASKTEAFF. DNA for the CDR3: TGTGCCAGCAGCACCACTGACAGGGCTAGTAAGACTGAAGCTTTCTTT.

The chain carries TRBV3-1 (or the pseudogene TRBV3-2) and TRBJ1-1, with D possibly TRBD1 on 5 matching bases. Germline-derived CDR1 and CDR2 are LGHDT and YNNKEL (reference sequence). V was pared by 0 bases and J by 1 base, with 18 bases between. The length of the CDR3 is 18 residues. The CDR3 protein is CASSQELGGPLPNTEAFF. The CDR3 DNA reads as TGTGCCAGCAGCCAAGAATTGGGGGGACCTTTGCCGAACACTGAAGCTTTCTTT.

The V call is TRBV6-4, the J call TRBJ1-6; possibly TRBD1 for D (5 bases). Germline V gene lookup returns CDR1 MRHNA and CDR2 SNTAGT. The CDR3 runs to 13 residues. Trimming shortened V by 4 bases and J by 14 bases, and 15 bases separated the two germline ends. This CDR3 is CASSGYRGAALHF. The DNA for the CDR3 is TGTGCCAGCAGTGGATATAGGGGTGCGGCCCTCCACTTT.

In this sample, this clone turned up many times. This chain links TRBV11-3 with TRBJ2-7; 10 bases fit TRBD2. Unmatched junction bases numbered 8, after V lost 5 bases and J lost 1 base. Germline loops: CDR1 SGHNT, CDR2 YENEEA. The CDR3 length is 16 residues. CDR3 amino acids: CASSLERGGGSYEQYF. The CDR3, as DNA: TGTGCCAGCAGCCTGGAGCGGGGGGGCGGGTCCTACGAGCAGTACTTC.

This chain links TRBV7-9 with TRBJ2-3; 7 nucleotides agree with TRBD2. V was pared by 5 bases and J by 0 bases, with 2 bases of the junction left unmatched. Germline V gene sequence: CDR1 SEHNR, CDR2 FQNEAQ (reference sequence). The CDR3 consists of 14 residues. Written as DNA, the CDR3 is TGTGCCAGCAGCCCGACTAGCAGCACAGATACGCAGTATTTT. Encoded protein: CASSPTSSTDTQYF.

The gene calls are TRBV3-1 (or the pseudogene TRBV3-2) and TRBJ1-2; D is unresolved. Germline values: CDR1 LGHDT, CDR2 YNNKEL (reference sequence). The V end was cut by 1 base, the J end by 4 bases, with 16 bases between. The CDR3 is 16 amino acids. The CDR3 nucleotides read TGTGCCAGCAGCCAAGCCGACGGAGTAAGAGGCTATGGCTACACCTTC. Its protein product is CASSQADGVRGYGYTF.

The chain employs TRBV7-2 and TRBJ2-3; 10 bases are shared with TRBD2. V gave up 5 bases and J gave up 0 bases; unmatched junction bases: 5. CDR1 and CDR2 (germline): SGHTA, FQGNSA. The CDR3 loop spans 16 amino acids. The CDR3 bases are TGTGCCAGCAGCAATAGCGGGGGGCGGAGCACAGATACGCAGTATTTT. Its translation: CASSNSGGRSTDTQYF.

This clone was observed many times. The gene calls are TRBV6-1 and TRBJ2-7; D perhaps matches TRBD1 (5 bases). Between the trimmed V and J ends, which lost 1 base and 3 bases, there was a span of 13 bases. Germline CDR1 is MNHNS and CDR2 is SASEGT. The CDR3 sequence is 15 residues long. In nucleotides, the CDR3 is TGTGCCAGCAGTGAAGGATGGGGCTCGAACTACGAGCAGTACGTC. It specifies CASSEGWGSNYEQYV.

The chain carries TRBV12-3 or TRBV12-4 and TRBJ1-2; D is undetermined. Trimming removed 3 bases from V and 8 bases from J, with 13 bases in between. The CDR3 spans 13 residues. The chain's CDR3 is CASSFRSNTGYTF. CDR3 nucleotides: TGTGCCAGCAGTTTTCGGAGTAACACCGGCTACACCTTC.

The chain carries TRBV5-4 and TRBJ2-3; 13 bases are a match to TRBD2. This CDR3 is 15 amino acids long. The V gene end was trimmed by 6 bases and the J gene end by 6 bases; junction bases not matched to a gene: 7. Germline V gives CDR1 SGHNT, CDR2 YYREEE (reference sequence). CDR3 in amino acids: CASKTSGGTGDTQYF. The CDR3 DNA reads as TGTGCCAGCAAGACTAGCGGGGGGACCGGGGATACGCAGTATTTT.

This chain uses TRBV11-2 with TRBJ2-7; TRBD1 matches at 11 bases. The CDR3 length is 14 residues. Germline-derived CDR1 and CDR2 are SGHAT and FQNNGV. The trim removed 6 bases at V and 2 bases at J, leaving 3 bases unmatched. The DNA of the CDR3 is TGTGCCAGCAGTTGGACAGGGGGCCCCTACGAGCAGTACTTC. Its translation is CASSWTGGPYEQYF.

The chain combines TRBV5-1 with TRBJ1-5; 7 bases line up with TRBD1. The CDR3 has 14 amino acids. Germline V CDR1 and CDR2: SGHRS, YFSETQ. J was trimmed by 9 bases and V by 6 bases; bases with no gene match: 12. The DNA of the CDR3 is TGCGCCAGCACCAAGGATGACAGGGATGGGCCCCAGCATTTT. Translation: CASTKDDRDGPQHF.

The chain recombines TRBV10-3 with TRBJ2-3, with 7 bases that match TRBD2. Germline V gives CDR1 ENHRY, CDR2 SYGVKD. This CDR3 is 16 amino acids long. V trimming: 1 base; J trimming: 4 bases; junction bases outside the gene matches: 8. The CDR3 sequence: CAISELGSLAADTQYF. The DNA of the CDR3 is TGTGCCATCAGTGAGTTAGGCAGTCTAGCGGCAGATACGCAGTATTTT.

This clone was picked up a small number of times. The chain is built from TRBV2 and TRBJ2-4; 7 bases are shared with TRBD2. Trimming removed 6 bases from V and 11 bases from J; junction bases left unmatched: 7. This CDR3 comprises 12 residues. Germline lookup yields CDR1 SNHLY and CDR2 FYNNEI. Here the CDR3 DNA reads TGTGCCAGCAGGGGTAGCGGGCCAGTTCAGTACTTC. Amino acid sequence: CASRGSGPVQYF. Supplemented by reference TRBV2 and TRBJ2-4, the full variable domain reads EPEVTQTPSHQVTQMGQEVILRCVPISNHLYFYWYRQILGQKVEFLVSFYNNEISEKSEIFDDQFSVERPDGSNFTLKIRSTKLEDSAMYFCASRGSGPVQYFGAGTRLSVL.